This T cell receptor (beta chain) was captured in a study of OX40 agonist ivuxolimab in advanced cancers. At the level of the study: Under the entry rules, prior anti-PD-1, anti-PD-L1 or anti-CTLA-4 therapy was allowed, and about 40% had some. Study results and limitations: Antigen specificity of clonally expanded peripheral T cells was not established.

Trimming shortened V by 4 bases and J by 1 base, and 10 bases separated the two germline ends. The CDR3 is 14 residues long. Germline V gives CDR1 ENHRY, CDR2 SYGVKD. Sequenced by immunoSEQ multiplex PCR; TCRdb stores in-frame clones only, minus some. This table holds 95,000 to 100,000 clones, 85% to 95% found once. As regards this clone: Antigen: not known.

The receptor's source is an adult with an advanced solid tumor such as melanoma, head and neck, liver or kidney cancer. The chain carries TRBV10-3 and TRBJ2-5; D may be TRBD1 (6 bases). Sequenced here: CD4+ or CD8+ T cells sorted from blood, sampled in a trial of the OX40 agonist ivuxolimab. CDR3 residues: CAISGLGGQETQYF. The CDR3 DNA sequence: TGTGCCATCAGTGGTTTAGGGGGCCAAGAGACCCAGTACTTC.